One and the same sample provided the 32 T cell receptor beta chains below, sequenced in a study of blood T cell repertoires in COVID-19 (dated by TCRdb to between 2020 and 2021). Libraries were prepared through the immunoSEQ multiplex PCR assay. TCRdb mirrors the immuneACCESS table, restricted to in-frame sequences. Some clones are absent from its copies; in checked studies, under half trace to an unresolved V gene, and the reason for the others is unknown. The sample table lists approximately 94,000 clones, around 89% of them with a count of one. The ten largest clones take up about 5% of the sample. Sequencing used peripheral blood. All receptors come from an elderly woman with active COVID-19.

The genes are TRBV27 and TRBJ2-3; possible D gene TRBD2, 5 bases. CDR1 and CDR2 (germline): MNHEY, SMNVEV (reference sequence). The ends were cut back, 5 bases at V and 5 bases at J, with 17 bases in the middle. This CDR3 region has 15 residues. As DNA, the CDR3 is TGTGCCAGCAGTCCAAGGAGGCAACTATTAGATACGCAGTATTTT. It is translated as CASSPRRQLLDTQYF.

The rearrangement links TRBV12-5 to TRBJ1-1; tentative D call: TRBD1 (5 bases). The CDR3 runs to 15 residues. V dropped 7 bases and J dropped 3 bases, with 18 bases sitting between them. CDR1 is LGHNT and CDR2 is FRNRAP in the germline V gene. The CDR3 bases are TGTGCTAGTGCCCTGGGGAGGGGCGCGGACACTGAAGCTTTCTTT. Its protein product is CASALGRGADTEAFF.

This chain connects TRBV21-1 to TRBJ2-3; TRBD2 is the table's D call, not checked against the DNA. TRBV21-1 is reported as a pseudogene. The CDR3 extends over 20 amino acids. CDR3 in DNA: TGTGCCAGCAGCAAATGGCACGGGACTAGCGGGAGCCAGTGCACAGATACGCAGTATTTT. Its protein is CASSKWHGTSGSQCTDTQYF.

V gene TRBV5-6 combines with J gene TRBJ1-2; TRBD1 might be the D (6 bases). This CDR3 comprises 15 residues. Germline CDR1 SGHDT, CDR2 YYEEEE. The ends were cut back, 0 bases at V and 2 bases at J, with 11 bases in the middle. Here the CDR3 reads CASSLGPQGNYGYTF. DNA of the CDR3: TGTGCCAGCAGCTTGGGCCCACAGGGAAACTATGGCTACACCTTC.

The V gene is TRBV29-1, the J gene TRBJ2-3; D call uncertain. This CDR3 has 14 residues. The V end was cut by 3 bases, the J end by 7 bases, with 17 bases between. Germline values: CDR1 SQVTM, CDR2 ANQGSEA. The CDR3 loop reads CSVEDSAGLYTQYF. CDR3 in DNA: TGCAGCGTTGAGGATTCTGCAGGTCTGTATACGCAGTATTTT.

The rearrangement joins TRBV5-1 to TRBJ1-2; TRBD1 is a possible D gene (5 bases). V shed 4 bases and J shed 2 bases, with 12 bases lying between them. The CDR3 is 14 residues long. Germline V gene data show CDR1 as SGHRS and CDR2 as YFSETQ. CDR3 region: CASSAIGGNYGYTF. Here the CDR3 DNA reads TGCGCCAGCAGCGCGATCGGGGGAAACTATGGCTACACCTTC.

V usage is TRBV7-2 and J usage is TRBJ1-1; D not resolved. The length of the CDR3 is 12 residues. V lost 11 bases and J 0 bases, leaving 10 bases between the germline ends. Per the germline V gene, CDR1 is SGHTA and CDR2 is FQGNSA. The CDR3: CAAADLNTEAFF. Here the CDR3 DNA reads TGTGCCGCAGCAGACTTGAACACTGAAGCTTTCTTT.

This clone was recorded a few times. The V and J genes are TRBV7-9 and TRBJ1-1; tentative D call: TRBD1 (6 bases). The length of the CDR3 is 13 residues. V lost 3 bases and J 6 bases, leaving 11 bases between the germline ends. Germline CDR1 and CDR2: SEHNR and FQNEAQ (reference sequence). The CDR3: CASSFAGQSEAFF. As DNA, the CDR3 is TGTGCCAGCAGCTTCGCCGGACAGTCTGAAGCTTTCTTT. Supplemented by reference TRBV7-9 and TRBJ1-1, the full variable domain reads DTGVSQNPRHKITKRGQNVTFRCDPISEHNRLYWYRQTLGQGPEFLTYFQNEAQLEKSRLLSDRFSAERPKGSFSTLEIQRTEQGDSAMYLCASSFAGQSEAFFGQGTRLTVV.

J is TRBJ2-3 and V is TRBV7-9, with 8 bases identical to TRBD2. This CDR3 has 15 residues. Germline V gene sequence: CDR1 SEHNR, CDR2 FQNEAQ (reference sequence). V shed 0 bases, J shed 2 bases, and the junction held 1 base outside the gene matches. The DNA of the CDR3 is TGTGCCAGCAGCTTAGCTAGCGGGGCCACAGATACGCAGTATTTT. Translation gives CASSLASGATDTQYF.

The J gene is TRBJ1-2, the V gene TRBV3-1 (or the pseudogene TRBV3-2); 7 nucleotides line up with TRBD1. Per germline, CDR1 LGHDT and CDR2 YNNKEL (reference sequence). The CDR3 contains 12 residues. Losses at the gene ends were 6 bases for V and 9 bases for J; bases not matched to a gene: 7. The CDR3: CASSQTGNRYTF. In nucleotides, the CDR3 is TGTGCCAGCAGTCAGACAGGGAATCGCTACACCTTC.

The rearrangement uses TRBV11-3 and TRBJ2-1; TRBD2 matches 11 bases. The V gene end was trimmed by 2 bases and the J gene end by 5 bases; junction bases not matched to a gene: 5. The V gene's germline CDR1 is SGHNT and CDR2 YENEEA. The CDR3 is 16 amino acids. The CDR3 sequence is CASSLSRLAGNNEQFF. In DNA form, the CDR3 reads TGTGCCAGCAGCTTATCCCGACTAGCGGGAAACAATGAGCAGTTCTTC.

V is TRBV7-2 and J is TRBJ2-1; maybe TRBD1 (6 bases). V lost 5 bases to trimming and J lost 7 bases, with 21 bases between them. The CDR3 runs to 16 residues. The germline V gene encodes CDR1 SGHTA and CDR2 FQGNSA. This CDR3 reads CASSHGLGATQNEQFF. The CDR3 DNA sequence: TGTGCCAGCAGCCATGGGTTGGGGGCTACTCAAAATGAGCAGTTCTTC.

V and J are TRBV2 and TRBJ2-1, with TRBD2 identical over 12 bases. The J segment lost 9 bases and the V segment lost 6 bases, leaving 6 bases of the junction unmatched. The germline V gene encodes CDR1 SNHLY and CDR2 FYNNEI. The CDR3 has 14 amino acids. The CDR3 DNA reads TGTGCCAGCAGGCTCCTAGCGGGAGGGGGTGAGCAGTTCTTC. It yields the protein CASRLLAGGGEQFF. Filled out from reference TRBV2 and TRBJ2-1, the complete variable domain reads EPEVTQTPSHQVTQMGQEVILRCVPISNHLYFYWYRQILGQKVEFLVSFYNNEISEKSEIFDDQFSVERPDGSNFTLKIRSTKLEDSAMYFCASRLLAGGGEQFFGPGTRLTVL.

V gene TRBV10-3 combines with J gene TRBJ2-5; 8 positions match TRBD2. V was pared by 6 bases and J by 4 bases, with 13 bases of the junction left unmatched. The CDR3 is made up of 16 amino acids. Looked up from germline, CDR1 is ENHRY and CDR2 is SYGVKD. Written as DNA, the CDR3 is TGTGCCATCAGCTTCACTAGCGGTGAACAGGGAGAGACCCAGTACTTC. Protein: CAISFTSGEQGETQYF.

This clone was seen only once. V gene TRBV14 combines with J gene TRBJ2-7, with 10 bases aligning to TRBD2. With V trimmed by 7 bases and J by 12 bases, 9 bases remained unmatched. The CDR3 totals 12 residues. CDR1 and CDR2 (germline): SGHDN, FVKESK. The CDR3 sequence: CASNPTRTSGYF. The CDR3 region has the DNA TGTGCCAGCAACCCAACTAGGACTAGCGGGTACTTC.

The chain is built from TRBV5-1 and TRBJ1-4; tentative D call: TRBD1 (5 bases). The CDR3 consists of 15 residues. Germline loops: CDR1 SGHRS, CDR2 YFSETQ. V lost 0 bases, J lost 3 bases, and 9 bases lay in between. CDR3 protein: CASSLETGPNEKLFF. In DNA form, the CDR3 reads TGCGCCAGCAGCTTGGAAACAGGCCCTAATGAAAAACTGTTTTTT.

The chain recombines TRBV6-1 with TRBJ2-7; 8 nucleotides agree with TRBD1. V lost 1 base, J lost 4 bases, and 6 bases stayed unmatched. Germline loops: CDR1 MNHNS, CDR2 SASEGT. The CDR3 covers 15 residues. The CDR3 sequence: CASSEGQGLTYEQYF. The DNA of the CDR3 is TGTGCCAGCAGTGAAGGACAGGGGTTAACGTACGAGCAGTACTTC.

The chain has TRBV20-1 and TRBJ2-4, with 14 bases matching TRBD2. CDR3 length: 18 residues. After removal of 3 bases from V and 2 bases from J, the junction contained 9 bases not matched to a gene. Germline CDR1 reads DFQATT; CDR2 reads SNEGSKA (reference sequence). As DNA, the CDR3 is TGCAGTGCTAGTTCCGGGACTAGCGGGAGTACGACCAAAAACATTCAGTACTTC. It codes for CSASSGTSGSTTKNIQYF.

The V gene is TRBV4-3, the J gene TRBJ1-2; TRBD1 might be the D (5 bases). Trimming took 0 bases from V and 4 from J, leaving 12 bases between them. Germline CDR1 and CDR2: LGHNA and YSLEER. This CDR3 is built from 15 residues. The CDR3 loop is CASSQDQGLGYGYTF. The DNA for the CDR3 is TGCGCCAGCAGCCAAGACCAGGGCCTGGGCTATGGCTACACCTTC.

This clone turned up a few times. The chain uses TRBV4-2 and TRBJ2-3; TRBD2 is a possible D gene (6 bases). This CDR3 is built from 14 residues. Trimming took off 3 bases at V and 2 bases at J, with 9 bases between the two ends. CDR1 and CDR2 (germline): LGHNA, YNFKEQ. CDR3 in DNA: TGTGCCAGCAGCCAGACGGGACTCACAGATACGCAGTATTTT. Its translation is CASSQTGLTDTQYF.

This sequence joins TRBV19 and TRBJ2-1, with 13 bases fitting TRBD2. There are 15 residues in the CDR3. CDR1 is LNHDA and CDR2 is SQIVND in the germline V gene (reference sequence). With V trimmed by 5 bases and J by 7 bases, 5 bases remained unmatched. CDR3 residues: CASSVTSGRYNEQFF. Written as DNA, the CDR3 is TGTGCCAGTAGTGTGACTAGCGGGAGGTATAATGAGCAGTTCTTC. Using reference TRBV19 and TRBJ2-1 for the parts outside the CDR3, the full variable domain is DGGITQSPKYLFRKEGQNVTLSCEQNLNHDAMYWYRQDPGQGLRLIYYSQIVNDFQKGDIAEGYSVSREKKESFPLTVTSAQKNPTAFYLCASSVTSGRYNEQFFGPGTRLTVL.

The genes are TRBV10-3 and TRBJ2-1; D might be TRBD2 (5 bases). The germline CDR1 and CDR2 sequences are ENHRY and SYGVKD. The V end lost 0 bases, the J end lost 0 bases, and 6 bases lay between the germline ends. This CDR3 has 15 residues. The CDR3 region has the DNA TGTGCCATCAGTGAGTCGGGGAGCTCCTACAATGAGCAGTTCTTC. Its protein is CAISESGSSYNEQFF.

This chain uses TRBV2 with TRBJ2-1; 8 bases match TRBD1. V shed 2 bases, J shed 10 bases, and the junction held 19 bases outside the gene matches. The CDR3 runs 18 residues. Looked up from germline, CDR1 is SNHLY and CDR2 is FYNNEI. The CDR3 here is CASSEIFGGGRGHQEQFF. The CDR3 DNA reads TGTGCCAGCAGTGAAATTTTCGGGGGCGGCAGGGGGCATCAGGAGCAGTTCTTC.

The chain couples TRBV4-1 to TRBJ2-7, with 8 bases fitting TRBD2. J was trimmed by 2 bases and V by 4 bases; bases with no gene match: 16. The CDR3 runs to 18 residues. Germline V CDR1 and CDR2: MGHRA, YSYEKL. CDR3 in DNA: TGCGCCAGCAGCCCCCGGGGGGCTAGCGGGTATCTCCCCTACGAGCAGTACTTC. Its protein product is CASSPRGASGYLPYEQYF.

The chain employs TRBV6-2 or TRBV6-3 and TRBJ2-2; no clear D gene. Germline CDR1 reads MNHEY; CDR2 reads SVGEGT. V lost 2 bases and J lost 1, with 8 bases in between. CDR3 size: 15 residues. The CDR3 reads CASSYEQMNTGELFF. The CDR3 region has the DNA TGTGCCAGCAGTTACGAACAGATGAACACCGGGGAGCTGTTTTTT.

This chain uses TRBV19 with TRBJ2-2, with TRBD2 matching 7 bases. The CDR3 loop spans 15 amino acids. The V gene's germline CDR1 is LNHDA and CDR2 SQIVND (reference sequence). J lost 3 bases, V lost 3 bases, and 4 bases had no gene match. CDR3 amino acids: CASSIAGRYTGELFF. CDR3 DNA sequence: TGTGCCAGTAGTATCGCCGGGAGGTACACCGGGGAGCTGTTTTTT. Complete variable domain (other parts from reference TRBV19 and TRBJ2-2): DGGITQSPKYLFRKEGQNVTLSCEQNLNHDAMYWYRQDPGQGLRLIYYSQIVNDFQKGDIAEGYSVSREKKESFPLTVTSAQKNPTAFYLCASSIAGRYTGELFFGEGSRLTVL.

This clone was seen a single time. The V gene is TRBV4-2, the J gene TRBJ2-1; 9 bases line up with TRBD1. This CDR3 is 15 amino acids long. With 4 bases clipped from V and 9 bases from J, the junction kept 10 bases outside the gene matches. Per germline, CDR1 LGHNA and CDR2 YNFKEQ. CDR3 in amino acids: CASSPDRGRTSEQFF. In DNA, the CDR3 is TGTGCCAGCAGCCCAGACAGGGGGAGAACTAGTGAGCAGTTCTTC.

This clone was seen a few times. The V and J genes are TRBV3-1 (or the pseudogene TRBV3-2) and TRBJ2-1, with D possibly matching TRBD1 (6 bases). Between the trimmed V and J ends, which lost 6 bases and 10 bases, there was a span of 13 bases. The CDR3 is 12 residues long. Looked up from germline, CDR1 is LGHDT and CDR2 is YNNKEL (reference sequence). The chain's CDR3 is CASSPGAPEQFF. The DNA of the CDR3 is TGTGCCAGCAGTCCAGGGGCGCCCGAGCAGTTCTTC.

The chain joins TRBV29-1 to TRBJ1-2; D is perhaps TRBD1 (6 bases). This CDR3 comprises 13 residues. Germline-derived CDR1 and CDR2 are SQVTM and ANQGSEA. The ends were cut back, 6 bases at V and 3 bases at J, with 14 bases in the middle. CDR3 amino acids: CSVPLQGYYGYTF. The CDR3, as DNA: TGCAGCGTCCCTTTACAGGGCTACTATGGCTACACCTTC.

The chain uses TRBV5-1 and TRBJ2-3; no definite D call. V lost 2 bases and J lost 2, with 6 bases in between. Germline V gene lookup returns CDR1 SGHRS and CDR2 YFSETQ. This CDR3 contains 13 residues. CDR3 nucleotides: TGCGCCAGCAGCTTCCGAGACACAGATACGCAGTATTTT. Translating gives CASSFRDTDTQYF.

The chain carries TRBV2 and TRBJ2-3; 8 nucleotides align to TRBD2. CDR3 length equals 15 residues. V was clipped by 8 bases and J by 1 base; unmatched bases: 8. CDR1 SNHLY and CDR2 FYNNEI come from the germline V gene. In DNA form, the CDR3 reads TGTGCCAGCTCGACGGGAGGGCGTCGCACAGATACGCAGTATTTT. Its protein product is CASSTGGRRTDTQYF. Variable domain in full (rest from reference TRBV2 and TRBJ2-3): EPEVTQTPSHQVTQMGQEVILRCVPISNHLYFYWYRQILGQKVEFLVSFYNNEISEKSEIFDDQFSVERPDGSNFTLKIRSTKLEDSAMYFCASSTGGRRTDTQYFGPGTRLTVL.

This clone has just a few counts. A read error may account for a junction end that differs from germline. The chain employs TRBV7-9 and TRBJ1-3, with TRBD1 matching over 7 bases. CDR3 length: 13 residues. Germline values: CDR1 SEHNR, CDR2 FQNEAQ (reference sequence). CDR3 nucleotide sequence: TGTGCCAGCAGCTCTATCCGGGACAGTTTTGCGGATTTT. Protein: CASSSIRDSFADF.